This T cell receptor (beta chain) derives from a study of blood T cell repertoires in COVID-19. Whole-study context: Donors in the United States, Italy and Spain gave samples during acute or convalescent COVID-19. The cDNA or gDNA used as material had been derived from T cells, B-cell-depleted T cells, or PBMCs.

The CDR3 runs 14 residues. CDR1 is SGHAT, CDR2 FQNNGV, per germline. With 5 bases clipped from V and 9 bases from J, the junction kept 9 bases outside the gene matches. Source study methods: Scientists estimated how many nucleated cells there were by amplifying reference gene primers. Sequenced by immunoSEQ multiplex PCR; TCRdb stores in-frame clones only, minus some. That table is the source of V, J and clone size, and D and trimming were worked out from the DNA. Of around 71,000 clones in the sample, around 83% were seen once. The chain joins TRBV11-2 to TRBJ2-1; 8 nucleotides match TRBD2. The clonotype originates from a man aged 25 to 45 with COVID-19, enrolled during active disease. The material sequenced was peripheral blood. CDR3 sequence reads: CASSRSGNRGEQFF. The DNA for the CDR3 is TGTGCCAGCAGCCGTAGCGGGAATAGGGGTGAGCAGTTCTTC.